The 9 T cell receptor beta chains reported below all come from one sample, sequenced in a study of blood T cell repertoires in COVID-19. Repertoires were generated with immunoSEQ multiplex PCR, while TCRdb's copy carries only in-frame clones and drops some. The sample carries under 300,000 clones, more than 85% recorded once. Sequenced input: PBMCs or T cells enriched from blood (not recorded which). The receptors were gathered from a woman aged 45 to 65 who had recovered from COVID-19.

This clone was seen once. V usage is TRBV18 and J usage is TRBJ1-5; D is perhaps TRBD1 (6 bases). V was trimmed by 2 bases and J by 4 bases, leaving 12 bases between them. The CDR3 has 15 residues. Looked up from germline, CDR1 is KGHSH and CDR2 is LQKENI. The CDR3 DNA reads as TGTGCCAGCTCACCATCGACAGGTGAGAATCAGCCCCAGCATTTT. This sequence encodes CASSPSTGENQPQHF.

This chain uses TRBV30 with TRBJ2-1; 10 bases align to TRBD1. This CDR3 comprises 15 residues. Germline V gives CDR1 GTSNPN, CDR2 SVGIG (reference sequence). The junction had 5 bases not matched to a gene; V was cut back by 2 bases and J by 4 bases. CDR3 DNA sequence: TGTGCCTGGAGTAGCGGGACAGGGGAGTACAATGAGCAGTTCTTC. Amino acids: CAWSSGTGEYNEQFF. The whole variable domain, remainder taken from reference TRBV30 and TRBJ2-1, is SQTIHQWPATLVQPVGSPLSLECTVEGTSNPNLYWYRQAAGRGLQLLFYSVGIGQISSEVPQNLSASRPQDRQFILSSKKLLLSDSGFYLCAWSSGTGEYNEQFFGPGTRLTVL.

The CDR3, as DNA: TGTGCCAGCAGCCACCTGGACAGAAACTATGGCTACACCTTC. This gives the protein CASSHLDRNYGYTF. The rearrangement joins TRBV3-1 (or the pseudogene TRBV3-2) to TRBJ1-2; D possibly corresponds to TRBD1 (6 bases). The V end lost 3 bases, the J end lost 2 bases, and 10 bases lay between the germline ends. CDR1 is LGHDT and CDR2 is YNNKEL in the germline V gene (reference sequence). The CDR3 is 14 amino acids.

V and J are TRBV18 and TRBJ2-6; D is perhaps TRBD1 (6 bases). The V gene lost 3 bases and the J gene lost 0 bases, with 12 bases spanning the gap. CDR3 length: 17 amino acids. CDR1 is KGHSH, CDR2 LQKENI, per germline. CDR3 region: CASSPKDSFSGANVLTF. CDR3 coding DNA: TGTGCCAGCTCACCGAAGGACAGCTTCTCTGGGGCCAACGTCCTGACTTTC.

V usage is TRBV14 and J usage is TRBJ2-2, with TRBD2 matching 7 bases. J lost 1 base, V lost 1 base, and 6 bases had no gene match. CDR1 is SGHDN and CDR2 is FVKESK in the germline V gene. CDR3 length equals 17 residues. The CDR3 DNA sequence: TGTGCCAGCAGCCAAGTGCGGGGACTAAAGAACACCGGGGAGCTGTTTTTT. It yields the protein CASSQVRGLKNTGELFF.

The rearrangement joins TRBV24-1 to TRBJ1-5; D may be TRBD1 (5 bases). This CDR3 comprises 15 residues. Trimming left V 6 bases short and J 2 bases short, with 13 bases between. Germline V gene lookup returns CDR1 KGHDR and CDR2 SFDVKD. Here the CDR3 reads CATSSGGVGNQPQHF. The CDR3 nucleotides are TGTGCCACCAGTAGTGGGGGGGTCGGCAATCAGCCCCAGCATTTT.

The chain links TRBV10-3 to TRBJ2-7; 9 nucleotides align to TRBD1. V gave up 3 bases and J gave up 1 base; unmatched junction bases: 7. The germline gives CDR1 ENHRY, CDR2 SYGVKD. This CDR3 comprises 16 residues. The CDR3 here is CAISDAGTGLSYEQYF. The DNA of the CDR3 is TGTGCCATCAGTGATGCCGGGACAGGGCTATCCTACGAGCAGTACTTC.

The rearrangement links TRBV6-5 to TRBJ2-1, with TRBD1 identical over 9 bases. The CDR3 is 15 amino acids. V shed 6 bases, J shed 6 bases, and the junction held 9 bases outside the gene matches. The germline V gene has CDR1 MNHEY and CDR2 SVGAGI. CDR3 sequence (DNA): TGTGCCAGCAGCCGGACAGGGGCGACTGGCAATGAGCAGTTCTTC. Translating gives CASSRTGATGNEQFF.

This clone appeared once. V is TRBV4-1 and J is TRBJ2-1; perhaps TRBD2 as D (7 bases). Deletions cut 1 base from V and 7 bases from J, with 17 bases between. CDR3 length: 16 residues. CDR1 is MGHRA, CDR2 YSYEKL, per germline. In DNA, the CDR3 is TGCGCCAGCAGCCAAGGGGCGGGGGCAAATCGGAATGAGCAGTTCTTC. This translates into CASSQGAGANRNEQFF.